These 7 T cell receptor beta chains were all obtained from the same sample, sequenced in a study of breast tumors, draining lymph nodes, adjacent tissues. Breast cancer patients provided tissue from their axillary draining lymph nodes. TCRdb re-analysed the multiplex PCR reads in MiXCR, keeping a single row per CDR3 protein. Of 85,000 to 130,000 distinct CDR3 sequences listed, 21% were seen once; the top ten hold over 1%. Sequenced input: axillary lymph node tissue. These TCRs come from a female donor with breast cancer. Some clones in this sample may be carry-over from other donors' samples.

This clonotype was observed at least ten times. The rearrangement joins TRBV2 to TRBJ2-5; D not resolved. V was clipped by 4 bases and J by 5 bases, with 8 bases between them. The CDR3 is 12 residues long. Germline CDR1 reads SNHLY; CDR2 reads FYNNEI. CDR3: CASSVMGETQYF. The CDR3 region has the DNA TGTGCCAGCAGTGTAATGGGGGAGACCCAGTACTTC.

This clonotype was counted once. J is TRBJ1-5 and V is TRBV6-5; D ambiguous. The CDR3 consists of 15 residues. The V end was cut by 0 bases, the J end by 0 bases, with 6 bases between. The V gene's germline CDR1 is MNHEY and CDR2 SVGAGI. The CDR3 here is CASSYSGSSNQPQHF. CDR3 DNA sequence: TGTGCCAGCAGTTACTCGGGCAGTAGCAATCAGCCCCAGCATTTT.

V gene TRBV6-2 or TRBV6-3 combines with J gene TRBJ2-6; D gene uncertain. Germline CDR1 reads MNHEY; CDR2 reads SVGEGT. The CDR3 is 15 residues long. V lost 5 bases and J lost 0, with 8 bases in between. Written as DNA, the CDR3 is TGTGCCAGCAGTCGACTGCACTCTGGGGCCAACGTCCTGACTTTC. Its protein product is CASSRLHSGANVLTF.

The chain links TRBV6-1 to TRBJ1-5; D is unclear. V was pared by 4 bases and J by 0 bases, with 7 bases between. CDR1 and CDR2 (germline): MNHNS, SASEGT. The CDR3 totals 14 residues. The CDR3 spells CASSGLDSNQPQHF. The CDR3 DNA is TGTGCCAGCAGTGGCTTAGATAGCAATCAGCCCCAGCATTTT.

Comments on this clonotype: A much larger clonotype is one base distant, so this may be a read error. The V call is TRBV10-1, the J call TRBJ1-5; D is unclear. CDR3 size: 14 residues. The V end was cut by 4 bases, the J end by 4 bases, with 11 bases between. CDR1 and CDR2 (germline): WNHNN, SYGVQD (reference sequence). The DNA of the CDR3 is TGCGCCAGCAGTGCTACGGCGGCAAATCAGCCCCAGCATTTT. This gives the protein CASSATAANQPQHF.

This clonotype was recorded at least ten times. The CDR3 here is CAISESRGSPRGNTIYF. As DNA, the CDR3 is TGTGCCATCAGTGAGTCTCGGGGGTCTCCCCGTGGAAACACCATATATTTT. The chain recombines TRBV10-3 with TRBJ1-3; D is perhaps TRBD1 (5 bases). Deletions cut 0 bases from V and 3 bases from J, with 15 bases between. The CDR3 has 17 residues. Germline-derived CDR1 and CDR2 are ENHRY and SYGVKD.

This clonotype was picked up a small number of times. This sequence joins TRBV28 and TRBJ2-7, with D perhaps matching TRBD2 (5 bases). From germline, CDR1 is MDHEN and CDR2 SYDVKM. The V and J ends lost 6 bases and 2 bases respectively, with 20 bases between them. The CDR3 is made up of 16 amino acids. The CDR3 DNA follows: TGTGCCAGCAGCACTACCACAAGAGGGAGACCCTACGAGCAGTACTTC. It yields the protein CASSTTTRGRPYEQYF.